This T cell receptor (beta chain) was obtained from a study of shared clonotypes between healthy human individuals. Trimming shortened V by 8 bases and J by 8 bases, and 15 bases separated the two germline ends. The germline V gene encodes CDR1 MNHEY and CDR2 SVGAGI. This CDR3 contains 13 residues. How the authors handled the data: ImmunoSEQ junction-only sequences lacked quality scores, so their filtering differed. Method: immunoSEQ multiplex PCR; TCRdb's copy keeps in-frame clones and lacks some. The DNA gave D and trimming, while V, J and clone size come from that table. The sample carries 2 million to 2.5 million clones, 90% to 95% recorded once. Study-level results: Blood was the only sampled material, and tissue repertoires likely differ.

Concerning this clone: Its antigen is as yet unknown.

What was sequenced was naive CD4+ T cells sorted from blood. Subset denoted: CD45RA+ positively selected. The V call is TRBV6-5, the J call TRBJ1-4; D gene uncertain. The sequence was collected from a man aged 18 to 29 in good health. CDR3 region: CASFPTAGEKLFF. CDR3 nucleotides: TGTGCCAGCTTTCCGACCGCGGGGGAAAAACTGTTTTTT.